A selection of T cell receptor beta chains follows, all from one sample in a study of T cells in Graves' hyperthyroidism and ophthalmopathy. From the multiplex PCR reads, TCRdb called clonotypes with MiXCR, one entry per CDR3 protein. Among hundreds of thousands of distinct CDR3 sequences, 16% were seen once, and the ten largest hold over 3.5%. The sample consisted of blood. The receptors stem from a woman in her 30s with Graves' hyperthyroidism. Both conserved end residues are part of each CDR3. The D gene is left open where the match is weak. Clone size appears in some rows only: once, few, many, or a class for an expanded clone.

>many|TRBV11-2|TRBJ2-1|.
TGTGCCAGCAGCTTATACAGGGGAGGTGAGCAGTTCTTC
CASSLYRGGEQFF
>many|TRBV20-1|TRBJ2-7|.
TGCAGTGCTAGTCTGATCCATACCTACGAGCAGTACTTC
CSASLIHTYEQYF
>many|TRBV27|TRBJ2-1|.
TGTGCCAGCAGTTTGGTCGGAGGGTCCTCCTACAATGAGCAGTTCTTC
CASSLVGGSSYNEQFF
>many|TRBV20-1|TRBJ2-5|.
TGCAGTGCTAGGGAGGTTCAAGAGACCCAGTACTTC
CSAREVQETQYF
>.|TRBV20-1|TRBJ2-3|.
TGCAGTGCTAAAATTGATTCCGTGACAGATACGCAGTATTTT
CSAKIDSVTDTQYF
>many|TRBV11-2|TRBJ2-1|.
TGTGCCAGCAGCTTAGCGCCGCCGGTGCCATTTTATGAGCAGTTCTTC
CASSLAPPVPFYEQFF
>.|TRBV24-1|TRBJ1-2|.
TGTGCCACCAGTGGTTTATATGGCTGCACCTTC
CATSGLYGCTF
>.|TRBV10-3|TRBJ2-7|TRBD2
TGTGCCATCAGCGCGGCGGGGGGGTCCTACGAGCAGTACTTC
CAISAAGGSYEQYF
>few|TRBV19|TRBJ2-3|TRBD2
TGTGCCAGTAGTATGGCCCCCTGGGCGGGAGCCGCAGATACGCAGTATTTT
CASSMAPWAGAADTQYF
>.|TRBV4-1|TRBJ1-5|.
TGCGCCAGCAGCCAAGTTGGAGGAAAAAATCAGCCCCAGCATTTT
CASSQVGGKNQPQHF
>many|TRBV28|TRBJ2-2|.
TGTGCCAGCAGTTGGGGGGCCGGGGAGCTGTTTTTT
CASSWGAGELFF
>few|TRBV5-6|TRBJ2-7|.
TGTGCCAGCAGCTTGTATCCTATATCTGGCCGAAACTACGAGCAGTACTTC
CASSLYPISGRNYEQYF
>.|TRBV9|TRBJ2-3|.
TGTGCCAGCAGCGTAGCTGTGACGGTCCATGGCACAGATACGCAGTATTTT
CASSVAVTVHGTDTQYF
>many|TRBV7-3|TRBJ2-3|.
TGTGCCAGCAGCCCGACCTCAATCCGAGATACGCAGTATTTT
CASSPTSIRDTQYF